What follows is one T cell receptor (beta chain) and its context. This sample was taken from a study of Ad26.COV2.S vaccination and SARS-CoV-2 variants. This CDR3 contains 18 residues. The junction had 10 bases not matched to a gene; V was cut back by 3 bases and J by 2 bases. From germline, CDR1 is MGHDK and CDR2 SYGVNS. This sample's treatment: approximately 18 received Ad26.COV2.S at low or high dose, single or two shots; about five received placebo; per-sample allocation not given. Each sample was drawn 63 days after the first injection (of vaccine or placebo). Using immunoSEQ multiplex PCR, the repertoire was profiled, and TCRdb retains in-frame clones only, with some absent. The table records over 400,000 clones, roughly 88% of them present only once.

The sample here was peripheral blood, taken in a trial of Ad26.COV2.S vaccine versus placebo. The sequence derives from a person between 18 and 65 years old who received the Ad26.COV2.S COVID-19 vaccine or a placebo. The V gene is TRBV25-1, the J gene TRBJ2-7; 13 nucleotides agree with TRBD2. DNA of the CDR3: TGTGCCAGCAGTGACCCGCACGGACTAGCGGGAGCCCCCTACGAGCAGTACTTC. Its protein product is CASSDPHGLAGAPYEQYF.